This T cell receptor (beta chain) was documented in a study of molecular identifiers for immune sequencing clone quantification. Study observations and caveats: The share of molecules held by clones above 20 RNA copies was over 98% in effector cells and under 1% in naive cells. Highly expanded clone sizes could be underestimated through barcode sharing by identical TCR molecules.

Naive CD8 T cells were sorted as CD8+CD4-CCR7+CD45RA+. This clonotype was recorded many times. As yet, its antigen is unknown. Bulk libraries came from a prior protocol with listed TCR primers. TCRdb reprocessed the PCR reads via MiXCR and lists one record per CDR3 protein. Of about 640,000 distinct CDR3 sequences in the sample, less than 20% were seen once. The CDR3 has 15 residues. The germline V gene has CDR1 MGHRA and CDR2 YSYEKL. The V and J ends lost 0 bases and 4 bases respectively, with 13 bases between them. Sequencing input: naive CD8+ T cells from blood, with Jurkat cell RNA spiked in. Subset: FACS-sorted CD8+CD4-CCR7+CD45RA+ naive T cells. This chain joins TRBV4-1 and TRBJ2-7, with D perhaps given as TRBD1 or TRBD2 (5 bases each). The receptor's source is a human donor in good health. Some libraries in this study had Jurkat cell RNA spiked in. CDR3 nucleotide sequence: TGCGCCAGCAGCCAAGAACAGGCCGAGGGGTACGAGCAGTACTTC. Its protein is CASSQEQAEGYEQYF.